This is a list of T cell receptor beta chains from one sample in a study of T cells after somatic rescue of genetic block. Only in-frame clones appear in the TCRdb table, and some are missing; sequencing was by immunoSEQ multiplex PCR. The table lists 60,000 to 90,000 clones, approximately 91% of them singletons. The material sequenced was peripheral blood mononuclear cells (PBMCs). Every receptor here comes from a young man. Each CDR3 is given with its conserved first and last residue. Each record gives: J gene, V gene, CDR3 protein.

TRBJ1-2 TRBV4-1 CASSQVATGAGYGYTF
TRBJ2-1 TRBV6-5 CASSTSGWGSGEQFF
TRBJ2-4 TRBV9 CASSHGGLAKNIQYF
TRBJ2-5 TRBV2 CASRVGPGRYQETQYF
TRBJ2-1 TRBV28 CASSLITPSGKGGEQFF
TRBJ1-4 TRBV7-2 CASSLNPAQLGADEKLFF
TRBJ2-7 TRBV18 CASSRDPYSYEQYF
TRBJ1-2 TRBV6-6 CASSSGTGIYGYTF
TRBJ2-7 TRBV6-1 CASTSGQPTYEQYF
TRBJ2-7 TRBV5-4 CASSLQGVYSYEQYF
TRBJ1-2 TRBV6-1 CASAGGRNYGYTF
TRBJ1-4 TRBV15 CATSPRDGNEKLFF
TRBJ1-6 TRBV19 CASSMGRGNNNSPLHF
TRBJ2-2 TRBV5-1 CASSTNRGGTGELFF
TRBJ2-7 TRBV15 CATSRDRPRGDRRYEQYF
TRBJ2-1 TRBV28 CASRKSRVGNEQFF
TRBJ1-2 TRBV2 CASSEPQTGNYGYTF